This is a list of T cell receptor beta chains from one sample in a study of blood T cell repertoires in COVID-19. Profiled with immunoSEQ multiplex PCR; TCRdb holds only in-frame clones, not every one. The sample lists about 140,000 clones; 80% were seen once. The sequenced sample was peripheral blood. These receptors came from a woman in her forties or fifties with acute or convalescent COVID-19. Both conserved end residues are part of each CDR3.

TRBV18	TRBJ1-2	CASSPLDSGDGYTF
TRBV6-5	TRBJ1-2	CASSSRPGTGYGYTF
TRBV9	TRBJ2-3	CASSVDGGGLDTQYF
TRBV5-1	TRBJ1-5	CASSLVGRGQPQHF
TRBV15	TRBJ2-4	CATSSAGRNIQYF
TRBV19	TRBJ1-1	CASSMRVGLNTEAFF
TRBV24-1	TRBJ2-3	CATSETGRGGTDTQYF
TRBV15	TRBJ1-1	CATSRDFTENTEAFF
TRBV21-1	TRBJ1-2	CASHRGQTIYGYTF
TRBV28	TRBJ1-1	CASSLWESTGGNTEAFF
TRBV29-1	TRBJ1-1	CSVEGSAFF
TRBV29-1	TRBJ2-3	CSVGQGESTDTQYF
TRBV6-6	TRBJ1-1	CASTQSGDTEAFF
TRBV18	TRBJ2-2	CASSPAGTGDTGELFF
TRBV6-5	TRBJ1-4	CASSYSQTNEKLFF
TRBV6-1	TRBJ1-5	CASSEGTASNQPQHF
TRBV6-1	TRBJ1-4	CASSEGGGRWTGPTNEKLFF
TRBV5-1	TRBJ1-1	CASKWGQNTEAFF
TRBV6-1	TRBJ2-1	CASSPAGVGEQFF
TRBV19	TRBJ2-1	CASSVQNNEQFF
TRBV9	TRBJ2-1	CASSVVAGEYNEQFF
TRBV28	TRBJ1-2	CASRHGTGDGYTF
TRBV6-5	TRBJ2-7	CASSYSGQLSYEQYF
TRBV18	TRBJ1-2	CASSPTGEDGYTF
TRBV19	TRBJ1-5	CASSIQQGPQPQHF
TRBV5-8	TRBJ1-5	CASSLAGTGRSNQPQHF
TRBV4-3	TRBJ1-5	CASSQETGNQPQHF
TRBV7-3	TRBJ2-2	CASSRGLFTGELFF
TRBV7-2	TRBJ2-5	CASSSGVAGGRKTQYF
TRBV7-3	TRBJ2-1	CASSLMGRGDANEQFF
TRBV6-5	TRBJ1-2	CASKEGASSDGGYTF
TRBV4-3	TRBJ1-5	CASSQSAASHQPQHF
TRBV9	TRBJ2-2	CASSVPPLAGGGITGELFF
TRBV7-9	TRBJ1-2	CASTSDPYGYTF
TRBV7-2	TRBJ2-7	CASSPSSYEQYF
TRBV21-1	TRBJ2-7	CARGYRGREQYF
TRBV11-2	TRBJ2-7	CASKEVGFYEQYF
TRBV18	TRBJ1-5	CASSLTQGALGQPQHF
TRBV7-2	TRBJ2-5	CASSPGQFQETQYF
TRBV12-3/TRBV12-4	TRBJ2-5	CASRKSGQETQYF
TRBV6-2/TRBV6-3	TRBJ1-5	CASSQGDRDNQPQHF
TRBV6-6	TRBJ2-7	CASRGGVSYEQYF
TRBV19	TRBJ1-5	CASSISGARPQHF
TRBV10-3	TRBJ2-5	CAISESVETQYF
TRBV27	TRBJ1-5	CASSFRTGSGQPQHF
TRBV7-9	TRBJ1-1	CASRSPGQGALTEAFF
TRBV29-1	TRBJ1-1	CSVTVLNTEAFF
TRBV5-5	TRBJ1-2	CASSLGSQGIGYTF
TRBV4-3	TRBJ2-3	CASSQGSRLSTDTQYF
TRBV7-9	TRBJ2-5	CASRLTSVETQYF
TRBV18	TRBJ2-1	CASSHDKGALNEQFF
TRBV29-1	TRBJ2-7	CSVATGDNYEQYF
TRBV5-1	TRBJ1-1	CASSLGGLGNTEAFF
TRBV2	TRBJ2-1	CASRGTGQSFEQFF
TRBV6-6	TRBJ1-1	CASSNPGQGLNTEAFF
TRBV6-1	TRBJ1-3	CASSETWALGNTIYF
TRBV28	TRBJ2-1	CASSFSSGGPSYNEQFF